The 17 T cell receptor beta chains in this list originate from one sample, sequenced in a study of blood T cell repertoires in COVID-19 (dated by TCRdb to the early 2020s). The method was the immunoSEQ multiplex PCR assay. TCRdb holds this immuneACCESS table with in-frame rearrangements only. Some clones are missing; in checked studies, unresolved V genes explain under half, and the rest has no known cause. This sample gives about 58,000 clones in total; roughly 90% of them show up just once. About 20% of the sample lies in the top ten. Sequenced sample: peripheral blood. The receptors originated from a woman in her forties or fifties with active or convalescent COVID-19.

V and J are TRBV19 and TRBJ2-7; D is perhaps TRBD1 (6 bases). From germline, CDR1 is LNHDA and CDR2 SQIVND (reference sequence). This CDR3 is built from 15 residues. Trimming shortened V by 4 bases and J by 4 bases, and 17 bases separated the two germline ends. The DNA of the CDR3 is TGTGCCAGTAGTACTCAAACAGGGTCCCTATACGAGCAGTACTTC. This translates into CASSTQTGSLYEQYF.

This clone was seen more than once but under ten times. V gene TRBV2 combines with J gene TRBJ1-1; 8 bases fit TRBD1. Germline trimming cut 6 bases from V and 0 bases from J; bases unmatched to any gene: 9. The CDR3 totals 16 residues. Germline V gene lookup returns CDR1 SNHLY and CDR2 FYNNEI. Here the CDR3 reads CASSQQGGLMNTEAFF. The DNA for the CDR3 is TGTGCCAGCAGCCAACAGGGGGGACTCATGAACACTGAAGCTTTCTTT.

The chain recombines TRBV19 with TRBJ1-2, with D possibly TRBD1 on 6 matching bases. V was pared by 6 bases and J by 4 bases, with 9 bases between. There are 12 residues in the CDR3. Germline values: CDR1 LNHDA, CDR2 SQIVND (reference sequence). Here the CDR3 DNA reads TGTGCCAGTAGCCAGGGGATCTATGGCTACACCTTC. Amino acid sequence: CASSQGIYGYTF. Looking up the rest from reference TRBV19 and TRBJ1-2 gives the full variable domain: DGGITQSPKYLFRKEGQNVTLSCEQNLNHDAMYWYRQDPGQGLRLIYYSQIVNDFQKGDIAEGYSVSREKKESFPLTVTSAQKNPTAFYLCASSQGIYGYTFGSGTRLTVV.

The chain is built from TRBV10-3 and TRBJ1-1; 7 bases line up with TRBD1. V trimming: 6 bases; J trimming: 3 bases; junction bases outside the gene matches: 10. The CDR3 loop spans 15 amino acids. Germline V lookup: CDR1 ENHRY, CDR2 SYGVKD. CDR3 in amino acids: CAIRPSTGEDTEAFF. CDR3 DNA: TGTGCCATCAGACCCTCTACAGGGGAGGACACTGAAGCTTTCTTT.

The V and J genes are TRBV30 and TRBJ2-1, with 7 bases fitting TRBD1. Germline assignment: CDR1 GTSNPN and CDR2 SVGIG (reference sequence). The CDR3 extends over 16 amino acids. V was pared by 0 bases and J by 8 bases, with 13 bases of the junction left unmatched. The CDR3 coding sequence is TGTGCCTGGAGTGTGGAGGCGGCAGGGGGAAGGGATGAGCAGTTCTTC. It yields the protein CAWSVEAAGGRDEQFF. Drawing the rest from reference TRBV30 and TRBJ2-1, the complete variable domain is SQTIHQWPATLVQPVGSPLSLECTVEGTSNPNLYWYRQAAGRGLQLLFYSVGIGQISSEVPQNLSASRPQDRQFILSSKKLLLSDSGFYLCAWSVEAAGGRDEQFFGPGTRLTVL.

J is TRBJ1-5 and V is TRBV19; maybe TRBD1 (5 bases). Germline assignment: CDR1 LNHDA and CDR2 SQIVND (reference sequence). Trimming stripped 10 bases from V and 1 base from J, with 11 bases between. The CDR3 contains 13 residues. CDR3 sequence: CATTDKSNQPQHF. The CDR3, as DNA: TGTGCCACGACGGACAAGAGCAATCAGCCCCAGCATTTT.

The chain is built from TRBV4-1 and TRBJ2-1; 8 nucleotides match TRBD2. The CDR3 is 22 amino acids. The ends lost 2 bases at V and 4 bases at J; junction bases unmatched: 25. Germline loops: CDR1 MGHRA, CDR2 YSYEKL. The CDR3 nucleotides are TGCGCCAGCAGCCAATCCCGAAGGTGGCTAGCGGGTGTTCAGCGGGGGTACAATGAGCAGTTCTTC. It translates to CASSQSRRWLAGVQRGYNEQFF.

The rearrangement joins TRBV19 to TRBJ2-2; 11 nucleotides align to TRBD1. Unmatched junction bases numbered 2, after V lost 1 base and J lost 7 bases. The CDR3 is 15 residues long. The germline gives CDR1 LNHDA, CDR2 SQIVND (reference sequence). The CDR3, as DNA: TGTGCCAGTAGTATAGGGACAGGGGGCATCGGGGAGCTGTTTTTT. This gives the protein CASSIGTGGIGELFF.

The chain is built from TRBV20-1 and TRBJ2-1, with TRBD2 identical over 11 bases. The CDR3 has 15 residues. Trimming cost V 3 bases and J 4 bases; bases outside gene matches: 5. Per germline, CDR1 DFQATT and CDR2 SNEGSKA (reference sequence). The CDR3 here is CSASVTSGRYNEQFF. CDR3 nucleotide sequence: TGCAGTGCTAGTGTAACTAGCGGGAGATACAATGAGCAGTTCTTC.

This rearrangement joins TRBV9 to TRBJ1-5; D call uncertain. Trimming took 2 bases from V and 4 from J, leaving 7 bases between them. There are 13 residues in the CDR3. The V gene's germline CDR1 is SGDLS and CDR2 YYNGEE. The CDR3 spells CASSVGSNQPQHF. The CDR3 DNA is TGTGCCAGCAGCGTTGGCAGTAATCAGCCCCAGCATTTT.

The V and J genes are TRBV19 and TRBJ2-1; 9 positions match TRBD1. This CDR3 has 15 amino acids. Trimming cost V 9 bases and J 7 bases; bases outside gene matches: 13. In germline, CDR1 is LNHDA, CDR2 SQIVND (reference sequence). The CDR3 reads CASRKEGQGMNEQFF. The CDR3 nucleotides are TGTGCCAGCCGGAAGGAGGGACAGGGTATGAATGAGCAGTTCTTC. Variable domain in full (rest from reference TRBV19 and TRBJ2-1): DGGITQSPKYLFRKEGQNVTLSCEQNLNHDAMYWYRQDPGQGLRLIYYSQIVNDFQKGDIAEGYSVSREKKESFPLTVTSAQKNPTAFYLCASRKEGQGMNEQFFGPGTRLTVL.

The V gene is TRBV6-1, the J gene TRBJ2-7; 11 nucleotides agree with TRBD2. The CDR3 is 15 residues long. Trimming removed 1 base from V and 5 bases from J; junction bases left unmatched: 4. CDR1 and CDR2 (germline): MNHNS, SASEGT. The CDR3 nucleotides read TGTGCCAGCAGTGAAGTAGCGGGAGGGCCGGACGAGCAGTACTTC. It encodes CASSEVAGGPDEQYF.

The chain links TRBV12-3 or TRBV12-4 to TRBJ1-2; 9 bases align to TRBD1. V dropped 5 bases and J dropped 6; count of bases not matched to a gene: 4. The CDR3 spans 13 residues. CDR3 region: CASSLGQGHGYTF. The CDR3 DNA follows: TGTGCCAGCAGTCTCGGACAGGGGCATGGCTACACCTTC.

The chain links TRBV7-8 to TRBJ1-2; D is possibly TRBD1 (6 bases). Germline V lookup: CDR1 SGHVS, CDR2 FQNEAQ. This CDR3 contains 16 residues. V lost 5 bases and J lost 7, with 23 bases in between. CDR3 nucleotides: TGTGCCAGCAGCCTCGGAACCGGGGTCAGGGGTTCTGGCTACACCTTC. This codes for CASSLGTGVRGSGYTF.

This clone was detected only a few times. V is TRBV6-2 or TRBV6-3 and J is TRBJ2-3, with TRBD2 matching over 12 bases. From germline, CDR1 is MNHEY and CDR2 SVGEGT. V gave up 2 bases and J gave up 3 bases; unmatched junction bases: 6. CDR3 length: 17 amino acids. CDR3 DNA sequence: TGTGCCAGCAGTTACCCCCTAGGACTAGCGGGGACAGATACGCAGTATTTT. Residues: CASSYPLGLAGTDTQYF.

The chain has TRBV7-9 and TRBJ2-7, with TRBD2 as a possible D gene (6 bases). Per the germline V gene, CDR1 is SEHNR and CDR2 is FQNEAQ (reference sequence). The CDR3 has 14 residues. Trimming cost V 5 bases and J 2 bases, with 13 bases left between them. CDR3 residues: CASSAVGGTYEQYF. In DNA form, the CDR3 reads TGTGCCAGCAGCGCCGTCGGGGGAACCTACGAGCAGTACTTC.

The V gene is TRBV3-1 (or the pseudogene TRBV3-2), the J gene TRBJ2-1; 10 positions agree with TRBD2. CDR1 is LGHDT, CDR2 YNNKEL, per germline (reference sequence). The CDR3 has 16 amino acids. J was trimmed by 7 bases and V by 2 bases; bases with no gene match: 8. CDR3 nucleotide sequence: TGTGCCAGCAGCCAATTGCTAGCGGGAGCGGGGAATGAGCAGTTCTTC. Residues: CASSQLLAGAGNEQFF.